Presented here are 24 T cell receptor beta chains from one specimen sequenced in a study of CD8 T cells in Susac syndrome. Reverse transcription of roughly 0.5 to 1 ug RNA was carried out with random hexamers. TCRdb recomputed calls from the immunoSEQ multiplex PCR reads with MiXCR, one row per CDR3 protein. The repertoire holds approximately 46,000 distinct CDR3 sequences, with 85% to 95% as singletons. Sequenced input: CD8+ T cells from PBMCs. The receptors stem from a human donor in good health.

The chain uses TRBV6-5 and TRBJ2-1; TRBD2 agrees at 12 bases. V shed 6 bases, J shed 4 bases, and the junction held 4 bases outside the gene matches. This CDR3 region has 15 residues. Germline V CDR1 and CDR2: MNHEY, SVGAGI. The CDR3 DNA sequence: TGTGCCAGCAGACTTGGGACTAGCGGGTACAATGAGCAGTTCTTC. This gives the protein CASRLGTSGYNEQFF.

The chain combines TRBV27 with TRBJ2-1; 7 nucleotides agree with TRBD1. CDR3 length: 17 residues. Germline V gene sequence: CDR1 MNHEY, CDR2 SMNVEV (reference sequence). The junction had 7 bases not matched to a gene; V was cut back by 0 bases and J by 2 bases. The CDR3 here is CASSLSSGGVPYNEQFF. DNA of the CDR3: TGTGCCAGCAGTTTATCCTCAGGGGGAGTCCCCTACAATGAGCAGTTCTTC.

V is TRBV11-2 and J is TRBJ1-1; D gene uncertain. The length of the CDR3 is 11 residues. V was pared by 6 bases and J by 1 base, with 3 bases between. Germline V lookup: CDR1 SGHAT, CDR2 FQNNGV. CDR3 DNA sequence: TGTGCCAGCAGACAGAACACTGAAGCTTTCTTT. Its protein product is CASRQNTEAFF.

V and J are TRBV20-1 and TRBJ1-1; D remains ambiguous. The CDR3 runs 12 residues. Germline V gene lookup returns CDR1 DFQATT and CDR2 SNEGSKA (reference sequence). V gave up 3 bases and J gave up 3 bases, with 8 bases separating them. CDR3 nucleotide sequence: TGCAGTGCTAGGGTTAGGCACACTGAAGCTTTCTTT. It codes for CSARVRHTEAFF.

The CDR3 region is CASSLALAGVDTDTQYF. Written as DNA, the CDR3 is TGCGCCAGCAGCTTGGCCCTAGCGGGAGTCGACACAGATACGCAGTATTTT. The V call is TRBV5-1, the J call TRBJ2-3; 10 positions match TRBD2. V lost 0 bases and J lost 2; bases outside the gene matches: 6. Germline-derived CDR1 and CDR2 are SGHRS and YFSETQ. The CDR3 is 17 residues long.

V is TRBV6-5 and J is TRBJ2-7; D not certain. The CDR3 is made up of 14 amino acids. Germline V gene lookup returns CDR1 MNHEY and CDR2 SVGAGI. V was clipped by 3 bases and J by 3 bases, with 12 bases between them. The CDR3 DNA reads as TGTGCCAGCAGTTATGGTGGTACTTTCTACGAGCAGTACTTC. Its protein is CASSYGGTFYEQYF.

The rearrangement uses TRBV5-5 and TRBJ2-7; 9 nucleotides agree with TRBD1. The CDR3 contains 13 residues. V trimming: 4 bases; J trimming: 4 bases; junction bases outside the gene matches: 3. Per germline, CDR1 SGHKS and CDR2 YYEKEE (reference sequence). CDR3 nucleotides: TGTGCCAGCAGCGGGACAGGGTCTTACGAGCAGTACTTC. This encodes CASSGTGSYEQYF.

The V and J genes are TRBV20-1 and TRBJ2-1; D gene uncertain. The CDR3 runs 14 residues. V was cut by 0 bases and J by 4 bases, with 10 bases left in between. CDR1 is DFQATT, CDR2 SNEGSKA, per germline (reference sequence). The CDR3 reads CSARDMRAYNEQFF. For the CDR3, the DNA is TGCAGTGCTAGAGATATGCGCGCGTACAATGAGCAGTTCTTC.

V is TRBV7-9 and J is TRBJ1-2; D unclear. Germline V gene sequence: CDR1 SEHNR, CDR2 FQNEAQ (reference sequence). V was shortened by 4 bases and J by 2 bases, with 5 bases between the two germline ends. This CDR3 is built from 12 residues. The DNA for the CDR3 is TGTGCCAGCAGCTCAACGAACTATGGCTACACCTTC. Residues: CASSSTNYGYTF.

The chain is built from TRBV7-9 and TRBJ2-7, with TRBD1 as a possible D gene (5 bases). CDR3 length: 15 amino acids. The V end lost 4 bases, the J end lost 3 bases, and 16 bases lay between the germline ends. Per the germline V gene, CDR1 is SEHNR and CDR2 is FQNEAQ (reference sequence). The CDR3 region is CASSYPSGKGYEQYF. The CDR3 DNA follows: TGTGCCAGCAGCTATCCTTCAGGGAAGGGCTACGAGCAGTACTTC. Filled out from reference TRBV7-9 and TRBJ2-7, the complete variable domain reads DTGVSQNPRHKITKRGQNVTFRCDPISEHNRLYWYRQTLGQGPEFLTYFQNEAQLEKSRLLSDRFSAERPKGSFSTLEIQRTEQGDSAMYLCASSYPSGKGYEQYFGPGTRLTVT.

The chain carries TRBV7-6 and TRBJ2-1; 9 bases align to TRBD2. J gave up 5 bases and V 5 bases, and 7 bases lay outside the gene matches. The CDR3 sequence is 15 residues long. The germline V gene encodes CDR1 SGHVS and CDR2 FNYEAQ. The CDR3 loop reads CASSRRLAVDNEQFF. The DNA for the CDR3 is TGTGCCAGCAGCCGCAGACTAGCGGTTGACAATGAGCAGTTCTTC.

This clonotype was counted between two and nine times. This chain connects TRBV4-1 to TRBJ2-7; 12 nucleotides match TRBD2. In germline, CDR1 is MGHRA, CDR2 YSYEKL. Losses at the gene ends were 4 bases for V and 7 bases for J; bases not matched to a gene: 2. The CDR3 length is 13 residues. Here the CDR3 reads CASSPGLAGEQYF. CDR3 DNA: TGCGCCAGCAGCCCAGGACTAGCGGGAGAGCAGTACTTC.

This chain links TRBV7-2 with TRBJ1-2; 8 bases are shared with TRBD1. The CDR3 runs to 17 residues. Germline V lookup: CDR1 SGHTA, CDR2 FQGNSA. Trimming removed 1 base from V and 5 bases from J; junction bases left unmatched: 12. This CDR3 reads CASSLDVGQGVGYGYTF. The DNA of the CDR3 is TGTGCCAGCAGCTTAGATGTCGGACAGGGAGTCGGTTATGGCTACACCTTC.

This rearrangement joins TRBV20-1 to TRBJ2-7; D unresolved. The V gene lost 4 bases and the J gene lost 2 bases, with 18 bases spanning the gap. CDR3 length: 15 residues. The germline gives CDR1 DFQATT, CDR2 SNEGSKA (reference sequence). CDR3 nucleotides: TGCAGTGCTACGTCCAGGATGAGTGGAACCTACGAGCAGTACTTC. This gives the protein CSATSRMSGTYEQYF.

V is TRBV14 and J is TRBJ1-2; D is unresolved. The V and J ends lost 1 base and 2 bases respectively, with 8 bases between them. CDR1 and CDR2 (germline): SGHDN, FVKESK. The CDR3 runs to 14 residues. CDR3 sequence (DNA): TGTGCCAGCAGCCAAGCCGGGGAAAACTATGGCTACACCTTC. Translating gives CASSQAGENYGYTF.

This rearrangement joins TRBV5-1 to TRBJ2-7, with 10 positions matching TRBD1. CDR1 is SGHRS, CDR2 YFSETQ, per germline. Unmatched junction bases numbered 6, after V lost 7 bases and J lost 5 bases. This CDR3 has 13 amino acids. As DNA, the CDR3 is TGCGCCAGCCGCGACAGGGGGCTTAACGAGCAGTACTTC. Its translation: CASRDRGLNEQYF.

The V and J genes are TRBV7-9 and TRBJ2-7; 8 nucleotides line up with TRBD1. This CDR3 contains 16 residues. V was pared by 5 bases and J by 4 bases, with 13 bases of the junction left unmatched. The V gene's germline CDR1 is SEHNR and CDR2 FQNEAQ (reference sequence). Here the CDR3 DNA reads TGTGCCAGCAGCCACGGGGAGGACAGGGTGAAGTACGAGCAGTACTTC. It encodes CASSHGEDRVKYEQYF.

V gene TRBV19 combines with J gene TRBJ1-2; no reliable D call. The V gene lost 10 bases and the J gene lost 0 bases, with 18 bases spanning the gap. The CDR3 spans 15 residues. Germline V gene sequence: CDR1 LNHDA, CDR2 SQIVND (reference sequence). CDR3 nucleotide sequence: TGTGCCACCCTCGGCGGGCCGACTGCTAACTATGGCTACACCTTC. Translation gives CATLGGPTANYGYTF.

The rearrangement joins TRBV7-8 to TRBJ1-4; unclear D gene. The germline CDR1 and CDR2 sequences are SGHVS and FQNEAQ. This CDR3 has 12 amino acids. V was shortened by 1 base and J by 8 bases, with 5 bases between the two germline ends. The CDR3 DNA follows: TGTGCCAGCAGCTTAGAAAGGGAAAAACTGTTTTTT. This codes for CASSLEREKLFF.

The CDR3 region is CASSGDLTNTGELFF. Here the CDR3 DNA reads TGTGCCAGCAGTGGGGACTTGACGAACACCGGGGAGCTGTTTTTT. The genes are TRBV25-1 and TRBJ2-2; a possible D gene is TRBD2 (6 bases). The CDR3 extends over 15 amino acids. Trimming stripped 4 bases from V and 0 bases from J, with 9 bases between. Per germline, CDR1 MGHDK and CDR2 SYGVNS.

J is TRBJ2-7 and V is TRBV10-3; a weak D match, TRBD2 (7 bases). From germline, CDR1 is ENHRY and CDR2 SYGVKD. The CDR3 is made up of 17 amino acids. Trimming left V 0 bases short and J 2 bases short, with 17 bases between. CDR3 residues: CAISESGGGLGTYEQYF. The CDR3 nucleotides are TGTGCCATCAGTGAGTCGGGGGGGGGCCTGGGCACCTACGAGCAGTACTTC.

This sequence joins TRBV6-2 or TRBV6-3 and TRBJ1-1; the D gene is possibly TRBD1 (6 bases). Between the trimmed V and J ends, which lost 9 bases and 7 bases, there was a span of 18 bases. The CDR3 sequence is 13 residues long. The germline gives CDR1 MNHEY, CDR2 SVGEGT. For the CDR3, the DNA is TGTGCCAGTCACTCGGGGAGGGGGATTGAAGCTTTCTTT. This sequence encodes CASHSGRGIEAFF.

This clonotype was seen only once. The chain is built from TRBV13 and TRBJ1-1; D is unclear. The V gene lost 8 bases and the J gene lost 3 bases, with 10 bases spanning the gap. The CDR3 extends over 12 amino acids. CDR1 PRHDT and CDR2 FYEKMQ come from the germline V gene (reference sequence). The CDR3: CASAHLDTEAFF. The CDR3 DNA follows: TGTGCCAGCGCCCATTTGGACACTGAAGCTTTCTTT.

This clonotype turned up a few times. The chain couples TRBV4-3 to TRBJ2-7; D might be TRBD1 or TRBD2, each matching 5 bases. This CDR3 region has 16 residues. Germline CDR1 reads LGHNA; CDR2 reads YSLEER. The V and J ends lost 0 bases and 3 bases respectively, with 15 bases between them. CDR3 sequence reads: CASSQDTEGRYYEQYF. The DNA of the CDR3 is TGCGCCAGCAGCCAAGATACTGAGGGGAGATACTACGAGCAGTACTTC.